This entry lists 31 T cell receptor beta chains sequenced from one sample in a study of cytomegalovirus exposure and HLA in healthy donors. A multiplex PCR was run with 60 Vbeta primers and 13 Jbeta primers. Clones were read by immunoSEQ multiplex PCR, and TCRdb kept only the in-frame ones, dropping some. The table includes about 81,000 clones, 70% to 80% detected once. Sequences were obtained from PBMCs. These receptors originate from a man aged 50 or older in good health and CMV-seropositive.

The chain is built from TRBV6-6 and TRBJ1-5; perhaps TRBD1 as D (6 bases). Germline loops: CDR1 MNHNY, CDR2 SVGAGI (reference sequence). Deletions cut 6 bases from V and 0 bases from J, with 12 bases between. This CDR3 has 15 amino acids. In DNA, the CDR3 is TGTGCCAGCAGGGGGATGGGGGCTAGCAATCAGCCCCAGCATTTT. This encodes CASRGMGASNQPQHF.

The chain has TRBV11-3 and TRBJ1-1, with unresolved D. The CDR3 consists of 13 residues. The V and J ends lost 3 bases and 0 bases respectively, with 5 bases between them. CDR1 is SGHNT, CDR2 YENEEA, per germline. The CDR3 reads CASSFSVNTEAFF. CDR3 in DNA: TGTGCCAGCAGCTTTTCGGTGAACACTGAAGCTTTCTTT.

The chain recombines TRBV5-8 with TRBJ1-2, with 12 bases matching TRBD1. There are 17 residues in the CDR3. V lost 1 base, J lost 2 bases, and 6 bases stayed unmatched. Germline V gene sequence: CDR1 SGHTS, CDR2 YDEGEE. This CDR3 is CASSLMGQGAGNYGYTF. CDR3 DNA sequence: TGTGCCAGCAGCTTGATGGGACAGGGGGCCGGCAACTATGGCTACACCTTC.

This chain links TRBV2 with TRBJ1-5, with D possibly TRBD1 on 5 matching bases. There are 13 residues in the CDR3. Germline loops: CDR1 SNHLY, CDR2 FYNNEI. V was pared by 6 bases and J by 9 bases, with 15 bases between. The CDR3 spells CASRGTSGGPQHF. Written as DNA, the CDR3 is TGTGCCAGCAGGGGGACGTCGGGGGGGCCCCAGCATTTT. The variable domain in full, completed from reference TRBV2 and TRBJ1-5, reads EPEVTQTPSHQVTQMGQEVILRCVPISNHLYFYWYRQILGQKVEFLVSFYNNEISEKSEIFDDQFSVERPDGSNFTLKIRSTKLEDSAMYFCASRGTSGGPQHFGDGTRLSIL.

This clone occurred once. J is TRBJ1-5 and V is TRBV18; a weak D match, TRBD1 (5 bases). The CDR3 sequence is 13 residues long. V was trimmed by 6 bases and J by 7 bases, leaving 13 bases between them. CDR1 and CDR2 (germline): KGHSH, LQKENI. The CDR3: CASSPTGAQPQHF. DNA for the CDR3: TGTGCCAGCTCCCCGACTGGGGCCCAGCCCCAGCATTTT.

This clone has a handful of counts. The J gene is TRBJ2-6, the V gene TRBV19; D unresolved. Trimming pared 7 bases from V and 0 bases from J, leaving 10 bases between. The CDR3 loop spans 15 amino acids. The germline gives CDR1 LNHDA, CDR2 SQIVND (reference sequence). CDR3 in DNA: TGTGCCAGTAAGTGGGCAGTCTCTGGGGCCAACGTCCTGACTTTC. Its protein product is CASKWAVSGANVLTF.

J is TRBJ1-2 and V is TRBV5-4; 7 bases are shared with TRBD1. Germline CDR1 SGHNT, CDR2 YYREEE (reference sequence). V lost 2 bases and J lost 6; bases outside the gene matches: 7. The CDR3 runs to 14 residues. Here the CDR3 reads CASSFQGGKDGYTF. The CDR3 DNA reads TGTGCCAGCAGCTTCCAGGGGGGTAAGGATGGCTACACCTTC.

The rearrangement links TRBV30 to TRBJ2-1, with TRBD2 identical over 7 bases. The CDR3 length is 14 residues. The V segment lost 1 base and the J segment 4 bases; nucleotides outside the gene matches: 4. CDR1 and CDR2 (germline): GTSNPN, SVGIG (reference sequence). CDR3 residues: CAWSGLAGYNEQFF. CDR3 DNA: TGTGCCTGGAGTGGACTAGCAGGTTACAATGAGCAGTTCTTC.

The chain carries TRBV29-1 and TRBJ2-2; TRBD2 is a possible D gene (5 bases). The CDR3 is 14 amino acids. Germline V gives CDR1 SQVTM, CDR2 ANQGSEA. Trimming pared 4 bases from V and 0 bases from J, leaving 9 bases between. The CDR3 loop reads CSVGAGSNTGELFF. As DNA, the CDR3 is TGCAGCGTTGGTGCGGGTTCGAACACCGGGGAGCTGTTTTTT.

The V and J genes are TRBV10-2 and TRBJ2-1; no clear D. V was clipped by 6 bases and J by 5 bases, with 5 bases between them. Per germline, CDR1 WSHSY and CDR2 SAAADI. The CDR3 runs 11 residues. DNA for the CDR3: TGCGCCAGCAGCCCTAACAATGAGCAGTTCTTC. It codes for CASSPNNEQFF.

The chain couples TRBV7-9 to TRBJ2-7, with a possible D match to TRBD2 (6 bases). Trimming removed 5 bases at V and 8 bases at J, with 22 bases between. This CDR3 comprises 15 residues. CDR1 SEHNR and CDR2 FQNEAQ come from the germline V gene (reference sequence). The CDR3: CASSPLWSGLNQQYF. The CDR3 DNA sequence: TGTGCCAGCAGCCCCCTATGGAGCGGGCTGAACCAGCAGTACTTC.

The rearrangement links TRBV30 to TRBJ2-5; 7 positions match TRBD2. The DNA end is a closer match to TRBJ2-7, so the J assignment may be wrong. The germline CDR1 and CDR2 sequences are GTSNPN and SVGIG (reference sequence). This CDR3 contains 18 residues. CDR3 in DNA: TGTGCCTGGAGTGTGGGTTATCGCGGGAGACCTGGGCCCTACGAGCAGTACTTC. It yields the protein CAWSVGYRGRPGPYEQYF.

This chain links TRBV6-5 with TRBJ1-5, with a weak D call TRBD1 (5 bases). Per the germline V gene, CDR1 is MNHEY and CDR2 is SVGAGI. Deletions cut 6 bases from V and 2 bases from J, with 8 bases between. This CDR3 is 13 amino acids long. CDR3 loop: CASRTVGNQPQHF. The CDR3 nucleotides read TGTGCCAGCAGGACAGTCGGCAATCAGCCCCAGCATTTT.

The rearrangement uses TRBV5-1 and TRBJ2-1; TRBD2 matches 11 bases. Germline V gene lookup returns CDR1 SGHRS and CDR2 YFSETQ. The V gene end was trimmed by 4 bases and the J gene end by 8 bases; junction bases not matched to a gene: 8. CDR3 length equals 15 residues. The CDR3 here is CASSPSSGRYDEQFF. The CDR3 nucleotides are TGCGCCAGCAGCCCTTCTAGCGGGAGGTATGATGAGCAGTTCTTC.

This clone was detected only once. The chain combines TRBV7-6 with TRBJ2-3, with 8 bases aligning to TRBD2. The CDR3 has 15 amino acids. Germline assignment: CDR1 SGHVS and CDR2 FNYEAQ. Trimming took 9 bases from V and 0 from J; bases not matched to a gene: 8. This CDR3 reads CASRRASGSTDTQYF. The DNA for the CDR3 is TGTGCCAGTCGCAGGGCTAGCGGGAGCACAGATACGCAGTATTTT.

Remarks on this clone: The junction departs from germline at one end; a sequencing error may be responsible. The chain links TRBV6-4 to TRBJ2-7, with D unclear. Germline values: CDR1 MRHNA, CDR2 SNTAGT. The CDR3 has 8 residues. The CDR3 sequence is CASSRKHF. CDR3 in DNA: TGTGCCAGCTCGCGCAAGCACTTC.

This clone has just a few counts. The DNA of the CDR3 is TGTGCCAGCAGTGAAGACAGGATCTATGGCTACACCTTC. Amino acids: CASSEDRIYGYTF. The rearrangement links TRBV25-1 to TRBJ1-2; D perhaps matches TRBD1 (6 bases). The CDR3 covers 13 residues. V was clipped by 2 bases and J by 4 bases, with 8 bases between them. Germline V gene data show CDR1 as MGHDK and CDR2 as SYGVNS.

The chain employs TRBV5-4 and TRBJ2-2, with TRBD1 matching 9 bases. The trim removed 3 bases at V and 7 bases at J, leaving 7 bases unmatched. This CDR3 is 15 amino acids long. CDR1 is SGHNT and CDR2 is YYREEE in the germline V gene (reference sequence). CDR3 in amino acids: CASSSQTGGIGELFF. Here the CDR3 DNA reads TGTGCCAGCAGCTCACAAACAGGGGGCATCGGGGAGCTGTTTTTT.

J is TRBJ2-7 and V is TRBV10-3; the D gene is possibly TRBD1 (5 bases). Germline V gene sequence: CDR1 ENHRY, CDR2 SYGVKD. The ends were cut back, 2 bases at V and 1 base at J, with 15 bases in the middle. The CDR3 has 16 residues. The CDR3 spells CAISEGVGHNSYEQYF. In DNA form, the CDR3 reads TGTGCCATCAGTGAGGGCGTTGGACATAATTCCTACGAGCAGTACTTC.

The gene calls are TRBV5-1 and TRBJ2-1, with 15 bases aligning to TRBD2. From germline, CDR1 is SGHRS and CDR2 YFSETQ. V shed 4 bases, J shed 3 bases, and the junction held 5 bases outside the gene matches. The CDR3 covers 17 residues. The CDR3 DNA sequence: TGCGCCAGCAGCGCGGGACTAGCGGGAGGAGGCTACAATGAGCAGTTCTTC. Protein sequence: CASSAGLAGGGYNEQFF.

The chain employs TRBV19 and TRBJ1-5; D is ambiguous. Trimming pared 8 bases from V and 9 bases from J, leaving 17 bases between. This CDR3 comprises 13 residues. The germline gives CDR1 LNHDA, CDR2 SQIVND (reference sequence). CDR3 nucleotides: TGTGCCAGTGAGGGCGGGTCGGTTTGGCCCCAGCATTTT. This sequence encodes CASEGGSVWPQHF.

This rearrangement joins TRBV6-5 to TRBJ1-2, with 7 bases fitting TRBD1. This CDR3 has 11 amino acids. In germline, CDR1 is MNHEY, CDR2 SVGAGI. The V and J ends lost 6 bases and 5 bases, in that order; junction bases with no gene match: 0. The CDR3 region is CASRTGYGYTF. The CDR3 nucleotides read TGTGCCAGCAGGACAGGGTATGGCTACACCTTC.

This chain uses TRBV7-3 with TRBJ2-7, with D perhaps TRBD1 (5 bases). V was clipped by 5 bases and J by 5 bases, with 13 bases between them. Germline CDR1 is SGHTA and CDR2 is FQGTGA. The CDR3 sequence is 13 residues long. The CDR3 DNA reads TGTGCCAGCAGCCAGGGTAGGGGTAACGAGCAGTACTTC. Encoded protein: CASSQGRGNEQYF.

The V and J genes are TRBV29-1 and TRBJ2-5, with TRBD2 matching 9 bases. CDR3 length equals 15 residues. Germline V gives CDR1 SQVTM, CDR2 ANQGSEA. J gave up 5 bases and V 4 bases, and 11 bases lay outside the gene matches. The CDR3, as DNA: TGCAGCGTTGCCCGGGGGACTAGCCCGAAGGAGACCCAGTACTTC. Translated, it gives CSVARGTSPKETQYF. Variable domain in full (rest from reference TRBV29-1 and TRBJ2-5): SAVISQKPSRDICQRGTSLTIQCQVDSQVTMMFWYRQQPGQSLTLIATANQGSEATYESGFVIDKFPISRPNLTFSTLTVSNMSPEDSSIYLCSVARGTSPKETQYFGPGTRLLVL.

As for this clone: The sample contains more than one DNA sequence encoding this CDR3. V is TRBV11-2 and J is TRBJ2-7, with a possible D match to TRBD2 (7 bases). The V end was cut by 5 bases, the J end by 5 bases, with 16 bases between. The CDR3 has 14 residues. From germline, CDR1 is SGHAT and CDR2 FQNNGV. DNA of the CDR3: TGTGCCAGCAGCCATCCCGGGGGGCCGGACGAGCAGTACTTC. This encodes CASSHPGGPDEQYF.

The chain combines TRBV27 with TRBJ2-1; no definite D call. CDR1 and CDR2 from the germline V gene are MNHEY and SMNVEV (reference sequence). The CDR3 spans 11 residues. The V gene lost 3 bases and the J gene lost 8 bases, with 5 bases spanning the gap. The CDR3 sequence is CASSFFHEQFF. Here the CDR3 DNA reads TGTGCCAGCAGTTTCTTCCATGAGCAGTTCTTC.

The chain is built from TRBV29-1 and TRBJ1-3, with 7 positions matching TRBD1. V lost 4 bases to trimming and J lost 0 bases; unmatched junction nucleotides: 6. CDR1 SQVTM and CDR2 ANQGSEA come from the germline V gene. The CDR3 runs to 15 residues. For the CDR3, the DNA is TGCAGCGTTGGTGGACAGGCGACCTCTGGAAACACCATATATTTT. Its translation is CSVGGQATSGNTIYF.

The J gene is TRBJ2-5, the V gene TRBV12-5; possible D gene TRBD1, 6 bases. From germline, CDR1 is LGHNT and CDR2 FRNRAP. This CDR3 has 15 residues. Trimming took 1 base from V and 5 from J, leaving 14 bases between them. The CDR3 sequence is CASGLDRDPSETQYF. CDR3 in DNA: TGTGCTAGTGGTTTGGACAGGGATCCTTCTGAGACCCAGTACTTC.

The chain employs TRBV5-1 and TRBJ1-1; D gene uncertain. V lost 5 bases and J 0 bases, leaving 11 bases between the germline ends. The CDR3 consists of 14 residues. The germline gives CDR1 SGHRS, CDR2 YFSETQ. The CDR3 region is CASSSHDLNTEAFF. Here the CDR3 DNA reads TGCGCCAGCAGTTCACATGATTTGAACACTGAAGCTTTCTTT.

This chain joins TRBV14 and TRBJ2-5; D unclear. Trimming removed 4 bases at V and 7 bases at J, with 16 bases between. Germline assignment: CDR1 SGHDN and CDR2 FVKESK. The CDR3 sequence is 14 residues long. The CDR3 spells CASSPPRGLGTQYF. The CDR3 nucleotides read TGTGCCAGCAGCCCACCACGCGGTCTAGGGACCCAGTACTTC. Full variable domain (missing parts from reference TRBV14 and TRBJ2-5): EAGVTQFPSHSVIEKGQTVTLRCDPISGHDNLYWYRRVMGKEIKFLLHFVKESKQDESGMPNNRFLAERTGGTYSTLKVQPAELEDSGVYFCASSPPRGLGTQYFGPGTRLLVL.

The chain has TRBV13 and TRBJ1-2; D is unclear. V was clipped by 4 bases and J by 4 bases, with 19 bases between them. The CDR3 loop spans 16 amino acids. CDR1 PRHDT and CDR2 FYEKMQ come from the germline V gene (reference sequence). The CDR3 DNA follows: TGTGCCAGCAGCTCTACCTACCATGGTCTAGGCTATGGCTACACCTTC. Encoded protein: CASSSTYHGLGYGYTF.